This T cell receptor beta chain is from a study of spatial heterogeneity in lung cancer (dated by TCRdb to 2018 to 2020). Study-level background: Beta-chain transcripts were consistently detected in greater numbers than alpha-chain transcripts, which likely reflected higher beta-chain transcript abundance. Nonsynonymous mutation counts, determined by whole-exome sequencing of tumor tissue, were related to TCR repertoire features. In non-small cell lung cancer, the study made a quantitative comparison of TCR alpha and beta repertoires among multiple tumor regions, matched nontumor lung and blood. In the raw uncorrected reads, each unique combination of TCR and UMI appeared more than ten times on average. At surgery, 200 to 250 tumor regions, 64 matched nontumor lung samples and some 54 PBMC samples were TCR-sequenced for both alpha and beta chains. On the study overall, not on this receptor specifically: Ubiquitous expanded tumor TCRs showed up in blood more often at tumor resection than at routine follow-up. Confirming at a functional level the hypothesis that regional TCRs recognize regional mutations was considered to require additional single-cell paired TCR alpha and beta sequencing.

According to the study, the label for this sample's time point signals: sample taken at primary tumor resection. Donors were 72 patients with early-stage, untreated non-small cell lung cancer from the lung TRACERx cohort. For TCR sequencing, whole RNA was extracted from tumor and nontumor lung tissue, or from cryopreserved PBMC samples, and no cell sorting was done. Only patients for whom sufficient RNA was available from at least two tumor regions were selected for TCR sequencing. The library was prepared using 5' RACE. The sample was run on a NextSeq 500. In the TCR library protocol, a unique molecular identifier was attached to each TCR cDNA molecule so that PCR and sequencing errors could be corrected. As for how the authors treated the data: Decombinator tools were used for TCR identification, UMI-based error correction and CDR3 extraction. Expanded TCRs were defined as those above a frequency of 2 per 1,000, corresponding to the top 1% of the tumor frequency distribution. Renyi diversity was calculated using the R vegan package after each repertoire was subsampled 100 times to 5,000 TCRs. CDR3 similarity networks were constructed using string-kernel similarity of amino acid triplets, with links drawn between CDR3s whose pairwise similarity was above 0.82. TCRdb itself trimmed the public reads at Q25 with fastp, ran MiXCR and retained productive beta chains. Each entry is one CDR3 protein sequence, shown with its most common DNA and genes. These V and J calls derive from TCRdb rather than the authors' analysis. The sample records roughly 48,000 distinct CDR3 sequences, under 6% of which are singletons. More than 9.5% of the sample goes to the ten largest clones.

At least ten counts were recorded for this clonotype. There is no known antigen for this receptor. Qualities for individual bases were not recorded, and no much larger clone is one base off. The germline V gene provides CDR1 KGHDR and CDR2 SFDVKD. V and J are trimmed by 5 bases and 5 bases, and the gene matches miss 8 bases of the junction. The CDR3 sequence holds 15 residues, the cysteine and phenylalanine included. The DNA shown is the 45-base CDR3, in frame from base 1. Sequenced material: PBMCs, taken at surgery. The sequence links TRBV24-1 to TRBJ2-1, with 7 bases aligning to TRBD2. This TCR was sampled from a male donor with early-stage non-small cell lung cancer. The DNA sequence is TGTGCCACCAGTGGTCCCGGGACTACCCACAATGAGCAGTTCTTC. Translation gives CATSGPGTTHNEQFF.